This T cell receptor (beta chain) is drawn from a study of cytomegalovirus exposure and HLA in healthy donors. Profiled with immunoSEQ multiplex PCR; TCRdb holds only in-frame clones, not every one. This sample has 200,000 or so clones, with approximately 88% found just once. Trimming shortened V by 4 bases and J by 0 bases, and 10 bases separated the two germline ends. This CDR3 is 14 amino acids long. Germline V gene lookup returns CDR1 SGHRS and CDR2 YFSETQ. The TCR was taken from a man between 18 and 35 years old in good health and CMV-seropositive. The sample comprised PBMCs. The V gene is TRBV5-1, the J gene TRBJ1-2, with unresolved D. In DNA form, the CDR3 reads TGCGCCAGCAGCCCTCCGTACTCTAACTATGGCTACACCTTC. Encoded protein: CASSPPYSNYGYTF.